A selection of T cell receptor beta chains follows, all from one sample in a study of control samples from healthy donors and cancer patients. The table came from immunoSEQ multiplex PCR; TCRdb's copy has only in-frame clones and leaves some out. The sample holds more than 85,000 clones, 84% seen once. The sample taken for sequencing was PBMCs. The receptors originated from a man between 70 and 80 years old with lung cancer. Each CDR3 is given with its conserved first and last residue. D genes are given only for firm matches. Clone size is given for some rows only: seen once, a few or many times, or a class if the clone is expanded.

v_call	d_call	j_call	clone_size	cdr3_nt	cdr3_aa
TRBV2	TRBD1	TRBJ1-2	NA	TGTGCCAGCAGTGAAGAGGGGGCAGGAAATGGCTACACCTTC	CASSEEGAGNGYTF
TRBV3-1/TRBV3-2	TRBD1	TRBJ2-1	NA	TGTGCCAGCAGCCAACCCGGACAGGGCGTCGATGAGCAGTTCTTC	CASSQPGQGVDEQFF
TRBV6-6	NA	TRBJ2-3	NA	TGTGCCAGCAGTTTAGGAGCAGATACGCAGTATTTT	CASSLGADTQYF
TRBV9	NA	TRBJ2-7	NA	TGTGCCAGCAGCCCGAGGGGGGTAAAGGGCGAGCAGTACTTC	CASSPRGVKGEQYF
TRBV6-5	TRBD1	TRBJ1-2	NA	TGTGCCAGCAGTAGGACAGGGGCCTCCTATGGCTACACCTTC	CASSRTGASYGYTF
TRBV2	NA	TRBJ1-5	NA	TGTGCCAGCAGTCCTTTTGGGGGCTTTCAGCCCCAGCATTTT	CASSPFGGFQPQHF
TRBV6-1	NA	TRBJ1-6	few	TGTGCCAGCAGTGAGGATGTGGTTTCACCCCTCCACTTT	CASSEDVVSPLHF
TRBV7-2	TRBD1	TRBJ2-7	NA	TGTGCCAGCAGCTTACTGGCGGGGACAGGGCTCTACGAGCAGTACTTC	CASSLLAGTGLYEQYF
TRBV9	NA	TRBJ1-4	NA	TGTGCCAGCAGCGTACAGGCCGCCGCGGCGGGTGAAAAACTGTTTTTT	CASSVQAAAAGEKLFF
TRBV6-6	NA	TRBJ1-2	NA	TGTGCCAGCAGTCACGTTTACGGTGGCTACACCTTC	CASSHVYGGYTF
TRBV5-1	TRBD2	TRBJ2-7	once	TGCGCCAGCAGCCCTGGGACTAGCGGGGGGCTTGATGAGCTCTTC	CASSPGTSGGLDELF
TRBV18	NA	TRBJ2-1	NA	TGTGCCAGCTCACCCTTAGGGGGGAAAGGTGAGCAGTTCTTC	CASSPLGGKGEQFF
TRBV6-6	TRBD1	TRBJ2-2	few	TGTGCCAGCAGTTACTCCACAGGGGGCCACACCGGGGAGCTGTTTTTT	CASSYSTGGHTGELFF
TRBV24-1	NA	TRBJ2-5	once	TGTGCCACCAGTGATTTCGCCAGGGGCTATCAAGAGACCCAGTACTTC	CATSDFARGYQETQYF
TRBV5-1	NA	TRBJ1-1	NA	TGCGCCAGCAGCTTGCAGGCAGTTTCAGGGGCTGAAGCTTTCTTT	CASSLQAVSGAEAFF
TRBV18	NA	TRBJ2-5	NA	TGTGCCAGCTCACCGTCAGCCCGTGAAGAGACCCAGTACTTC	CASSPSAREETQYF
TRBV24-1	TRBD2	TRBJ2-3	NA	TGTGCCACCAGTGATTTGAGACTAGCGGGGGTAGATACGCAGTATTTT	CATSDLRLAGVDTQYF
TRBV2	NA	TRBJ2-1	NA	TGTGCCAGCAGTGAAACGGGAAATGAGCAGTTCTTC	CASSETGNEQFF
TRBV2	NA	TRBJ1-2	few	TGTGCCAGCAGTGAACACAGGAACTATGGCTACACCTTC	CASSEHRNYGYTF
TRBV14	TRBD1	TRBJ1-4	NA	TGTGCCAGCAGCCGAGAGACAGGGGCCTCAACTAATGAAAAACTGTTTTTT	CASSRETGASTNEKLFF
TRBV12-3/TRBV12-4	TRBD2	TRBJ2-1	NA	TGTGCCAGCAGTTTCTTGGGTAGCGGGGGGAAGTTCTTC	CASSFLGSGGKFF
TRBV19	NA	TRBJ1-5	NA	TGTGCCAGTAGTAGCCATTTTTATCAGCCCCAGCATTTT	CASSSHFYQPQHF
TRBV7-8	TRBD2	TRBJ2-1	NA	TGTGCCAGCAGCTTAGCGGTAGTGGGGGGGAATAATGAGCAGTTCTTC	CASSLAVVGGNNEQFF
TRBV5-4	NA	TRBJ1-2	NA	TGTGCCAGCAGCGCTGGACAGAACTATGGCTACACCTTC	CASSAGQNYGYTF
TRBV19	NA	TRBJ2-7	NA	TGTGCCAGTAGCTACACTTCGCACGAGCAGTACTTC	CASSYTSHEQYF
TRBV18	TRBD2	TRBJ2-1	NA	TGTGCCAGCTCATCGACTAGCGACTACAATGAGCAGTTCTTC	CASSSTSDYNEQFF
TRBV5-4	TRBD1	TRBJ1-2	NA	TGTGCCAGCAGCCCTCGGACAGGGGGGATCTATGGCTACACCTTC	CASSPRTGGIYGYTF
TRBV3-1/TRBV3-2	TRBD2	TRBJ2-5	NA	TGTGCCAGCAGCTCCACCGGACTAGCGCGAAGAGAGACCCAGTACTTC	CASSSTGLARRETQYF
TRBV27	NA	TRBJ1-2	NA	TGTGCCAGCAGTCCAGAAGGAATGCGGGACTATGGCTACACCTTC	CASSPEGMRDYGYTF